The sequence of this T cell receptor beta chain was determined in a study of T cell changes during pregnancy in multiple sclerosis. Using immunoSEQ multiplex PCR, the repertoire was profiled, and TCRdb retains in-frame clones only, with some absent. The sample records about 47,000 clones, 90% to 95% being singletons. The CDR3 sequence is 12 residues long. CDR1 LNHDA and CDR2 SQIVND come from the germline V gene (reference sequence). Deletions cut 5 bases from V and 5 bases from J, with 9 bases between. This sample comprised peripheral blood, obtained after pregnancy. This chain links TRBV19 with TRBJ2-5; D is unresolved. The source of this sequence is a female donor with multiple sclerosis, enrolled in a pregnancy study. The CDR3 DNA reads TGTGCCAGTAGTCTGTCCGGGGAGACCCAGTACTTC. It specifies CASSLSGETQYF.